Given below is one T cell receptor (beta chain) in context. This sample stems from a study of blood T cell repertoires in COVID-19. In the source study's methods: Using reference gene primer amplification, nucleated cell counts were estimated. The data were produced by immunoSEQ multiplex PCR, yet TCRdb's version contains in-frame clones alone and is incomplete. V and J calls and clone size are copied from that table; D and trimming were computed from the DNA. The profile shows around 160,000 clones, about 90% of them singletons. The source of this sequence is a man aged 80 or over with acute or convalescent COVID-19. The sample comprised peripheral blood.

The CDR3 reads CASGTGIYNEQFF. In DNA, the CDR3 is TGCGCCAGCGGGACAGGGATATACAATGAGCAGTTCTTC. This chain uses TRBV5-1 with TRBJ2-1; 9 bases fit TRBD1. The trim removed 7 bases at V and 4 bases at J, leaving 3 bases unmatched. The CDR3 is 13 residues long. Germline V gene lookup returns CDR1 SGHRS and CDR2 YFSETQ.